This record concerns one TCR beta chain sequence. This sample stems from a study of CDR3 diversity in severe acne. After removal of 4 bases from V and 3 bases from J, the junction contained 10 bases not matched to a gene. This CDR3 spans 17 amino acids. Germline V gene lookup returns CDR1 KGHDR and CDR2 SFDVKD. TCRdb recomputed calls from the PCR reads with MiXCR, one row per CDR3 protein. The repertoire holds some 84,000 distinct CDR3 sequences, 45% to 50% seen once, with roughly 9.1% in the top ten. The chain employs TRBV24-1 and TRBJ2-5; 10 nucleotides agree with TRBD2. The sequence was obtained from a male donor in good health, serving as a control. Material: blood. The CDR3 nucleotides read TGTGCCACCAGTGACGGGACTAGCGACGGTGGGAAAGAGACCCAGTACTTC. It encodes CATSDGTSDGGKETQYF.